This passage covers 30 T cell receptor beta chains from one sample sequenced in a study of blood T cell repertoires in COVID-19. TCRdb keeps only in-frame clones here, not all; method: immunoSEQ multiplex PCR. The data contain about 270,000 clones, 70% to 90% of them seen just once; the ten biggest clones take up roughly 11%. Sequencing used peripheral blood. Every receptor here comes from a woman aged 65 to 85 with acute or convalescent COVID-19.

The chain is built from TRBV9 and TRBJ1-3, with 8 nucleotides matching TRBD1. Germline V CDR1 and CDR2: SGDLS, YYNGEE. This CDR3 comprises 17 residues. V shed 2 bases and J 0 bases; nucleotides not matched to a gene: 7. CDR3 in amino acids: CASSVRTGIDSGNTIYF. The DNA of the CDR3 is TGTGCCAGCAGCGTTAGGACAGGGATAGACTCTGGAAACACCATATATTTT.

About this clone: It is likely a read error, because the conserved phenylalanine at the end of the CDR3 is missing. The DNA is omitted, as the CDR3 cannot be located on it reliably, and the CDR3 follows TCRdb's listing. The J gene is TRBJ2-7, the V gene TRBV21-1; the D call of TRBD1 is as the table states it, not checked on the DNA. TRBV21-1 is labeled a pseudogene. The CDR3 is 9 residues long, ends included. The CDR3 loop is CASSKPYRI.

The chain is built from TRBV2 and TRBJ2-2; 11 bases are shared with TRBD1. Germline CDR1 reads SNHLY; CDR2 reads FYNNEI. Unmatched junction bases numbered 3, after V lost 6 bases and J lost 6 bases. The CDR3 runs to 14 residues. Written as DNA, the CDR3 is TGTGCCAGCAGGCCGGGACAGGGGGCCGGGGAGCTGTTTTTT. Residues: CASRPGQGAGELFF.

The CDR3 DNA reads as TGTGCCAGCAGCGACTCAGGAAACACCATATATTTT. Residues: CASSDSGNTIYF. The J gene is TRBJ1-3, the V gene TRBV7-9; D call uncertain. CDR1 is SEHNR and CDR2 is FQNEAQ in the germline V gene (reference sequence). Trimming pared 5 bases from V and 4 bases from J, leaving 6 bases between. CDR3 size: 12 residues.

The chain has TRBV5-4 and TRBJ2-7, with D possibly matching TRBD2 (6 bases). The length of the CDR3 is 16 residues. CDR1 is SGHNT, CDR2 YYREEE, per germline (reference sequence). Trimming shortened V by 9 bases and J by 0 bases, and 22 bases separated the two germline ends. The CDR3 sequence: CATGRDAALSSYEQYF. The DNA of the CDR3 is TGTGCCACCGGGCGGGACGCAGCACTAAGCTCCTACGAGCAGTACTTC.

V gene TRBV2 combines with J gene TRBJ2-7; TRBD1 might be the D (6 bases). Trimming took off 6 bases at V and 9 bases at J, with 9 bases between the two ends. This CDR3 has 10 amino acids. Germline lookup yields CDR1 SNHLY and CDR2 FYNNEI. The CDR3 DNA follows: TGTGCCAGCAGGGAGGACAGGCAGTACTTC. Translated, it gives CASREDRQYF.

The rearrangement joins TRBV19 to TRBJ1-5, with TRBD1 matching 8 bases. CDR3 length: 15 residues. Germline CDR1 is LNHDA and CDR2 is SQIVND (reference sequence). V lost 0 bases and J lost 4; bases outside the gene matches: 2. This CDR3 is CASSIDRGPNQPQHF. Here the CDR3 DNA reads TGTGCCAGTAGTATAGACAGGGGGCCTAATCAGCCCCAGCATTTT. Full variable domain (missing parts from reference TRBV19 and TRBJ1-5): DGGITQSPKYLFRKEGQNVTLSCEQNLNHDAMYWYRQDPGQGLRLIYYSQIVNDFQKGDIAEGYSVSREKKESFPLTVTSAQKNPTAFYLCASSIDRGPNQPQHFGDGTRLSIL.

This chain connects TRBV18 to TRBJ2-3; 7 positions match TRBD1. In germline, CDR1 is KGHSH, CDR2 LQKENI. There are 15 residues in the CDR3. V trimming: 5 bases; J trimming: 3 bases; junction bases outside the gene matches: 8. This CDR3 is CASSGTVQGTDTQYF. The CDR3, as DNA: TGTGCCAGCTCAGGGACAGTCCAGGGAACAGATACGCAGTATTTT.

The chain combines TRBV27 with TRBJ1-5, with TRBD1 matching over 7 bases. V trimming: 7 bases; J trimming: 11 bases; junction bases outside the gene matches: 23. This CDR3 has 17 residues. Germline V lookup: CDR1 MNHEY, CDR2 SMNVEV (reference sequence). CDR3 DNA sequence: TGTGCCAGCAATAGGGGGGCAATGGGGCGGCCCCAGGGGGCCCAGCATTTT. Translation gives CASNRGAMGRPQGAQHF.

The chain employs TRBV6-6 and TRBJ1-4, with TRBD1 identical over 10 bases. Trimming took 0 bases from V and 8 from J; bases not matched to a gene: 0. Germline V gene data show CDR1 as MNHNY and CDR2 as SVGAGI (reference sequence). This CDR3 comprises 14 residues. This CDR3 is CASSYSTGGEKLFF. Written as DNA, the CDR3 is TGTGCCAGCAGTTACTCGACAGGGGGCGAAAAACTGTTTTTT.

This chain uses TRBV11-2 with TRBJ1-4; 9 bases fit TRBD1. The V and J ends lost 1 base and 8 bases, in that order; junction bases with no gene match: 5. The CDR3 spans 15 residues. The V gene's germline CDR1 is SGHAT and CDR2 FQNNGV. CDR3 residues: CASSLGDRVGEKLFF. In DNA form, the CDR3 reads TGTGCCAGCAGCTTAGGGGACAGGGTCGGAGAAAAACTGTTTTTT.

This clone was found a few times. The chain uses TRBV7-9 and TRBJ1-1, with D possibly matching TRBD1 (5 bases). Trimming cost V 4 bases and J 3 bases, with 9 bases left between them. CDR1 SEHNR and CDR2 FQNEAQ come from the germline V gene (reference sequence). This CDR3 spans 13 amino acids. The CDR3 protein is CASSSGVHTEAFF. In DNA form, the CDR3 reads TGTGCCAGCAGCTCGGGGGTCCACACTGAAGCTTTCTTT.

The chain combines TRBV3-1 (or the pseudogene TRBV3-2) with TRBJ1-1, with 8 bases lining up with TRBD1. J was trimmed by 5 bases and V by 4 bases; bases with no gene match: 9. The CDR3 has 15 residues. Germline-derived CDR1 and CDR2 are LGHDT and YNNKEL (reference sequence). CDR3 in amino acids: CASSRYGQGKTEAFF. For the CDR3, the DNA is TGTGCCAGCAGCCGCTACGGACAGGGAAAAACTGAAGCTTTCTTT.

This clone was detected a few times. V gene TRBV9 combines with J gene TRBJ2-5; 12 nucleotides agree with TRBD1. The CDR3 extends over 18 amino acids. The V and J ends lost 0 bases and 7 bases, in that order; junction bases with no gene match: 13. Germline V gene sequence: CDR1 SGDLS, CDR2 YYNGEE. The CDR3: CASSVEFGGTGGEVTQYF. The CDR3 bases are TGTGCCAGCAGCGTAGAGTTCGGCGGGACAGGGGGCGAGGTGACCCAGTACTTC.

This chain connects TRBV12-3 or TRBV12-4 to TRBJ1-3; TRBD1 aligns across 8 bases. The CDR3 consists of 13 residues. The trim removed 6 bases at V and 3 bases at J, leaving 1 base unmatched. CDR3 residues: CASSDRGGNTIYF. The CDR3 DNA is TGTGCCAGCAGCGACAGGGGTGGAAACACCATATATTTT.

CDR3 sequence reads: CSVVSGENQPQHF. CDR3 nucleotide sequence: TGCAGCGTTGTGTCGGGTGAGAATCAGCCCCAGCATTTT. The chain has TRBV29-1 and TRBJ1-5; D not resolved. This CDR3 has 13 amino acids. Trimming cost V 4 bases and J 4 bases, with 11 bases left between them. Germline V CDR1 and CDR2: SQVTM, ANQGSEA.

This clone appeared many times. The gene calls are TRBV7-9 and TRBJ1-2; D possibly corresponds to TRBD1 (5 bases). The CDR3 runs 15 residues. The ends were cut back, 1 base at V and 6 bases at J, with 15 bases in the middle. In germline, CDR1 is SEHNR, CDR2 FQNEAQ (reference sequence). The CDR3 nucleotides read TGTGCCAGCAGCTTAGAGGGGTACCCCTCCAATGGCTACACCTTC. Amino acids: CASSLEGYPSNGYTF. Full variable domain (rest looked up from reference TRBV7-9 and TRBJ1-2): DTGVSQNPRHKITKRGQNVTFRCDPISEHNRLYWYRQTLGQGPEFLTYFQNEAQLEKSRLLSDRFSAERPKGSFSTLEIQRTEQGDSAMYLCASSLEGYPSNGYTFGSGTRLTVV.

The chain employs TRBV2 and TRBJ2-3, with 12 positions matching TRBD2. CDR3 length: 14 amino acids. J gave up 0 bases and V 11 bases, and 3 bases lay outside the gene matches. CDR1 is SNHLY and CDR2 is FYNNEI in the germline V gene. The CDR3 DNA is TGTGCCGGACTAGCGGGGCTTAGCACAGATACGCAGTATTTT. This sequence encodes CAGLAGLSTDTQYF. Together with reference TRBV2 and TRBJ2-3, the CDR3 gives the full variable domain: EPEVTQTPSHQVTQMGQEVILRCVPISNHLYFYWYRQILGQKVEFLVSFYNNEISEKSEIFDDQFSVERPDGSNFTLKIRSTKLEDSAMYFCAGLAGLSTDTQYFGPGTRLTVL.

The chain uses TRBV2 and TRBJ2-3; D uncertain. The CDR3 consists of 15 residues. V was clipped by 4 bases and J by 3 bases, with 14 bases between them. The germline V gene encodes CDR1 SNHLY and CDR2 FYNNEI. CDR3 in DNA: TGTGCCAGCAGTGTAGGTGGGCCGATAACAGATACGCAGTATTTT. It encodes CASSVGGPITDTQYF.

This chain joins TRBV6-5 and TRBJ1-1; the D gene is possibly TRBD1 (6 bases). Germline CDR1 reads MNHEY; CDR2 reads SVGAGI. V lost 7 bases and J lost 0, with 12 bases in between. The CDR3 sequence is 14 residues long. The CDR3, as DNA: TGTGCCAGCATAGCCAGGGGATTGAACACTGAAGCTTTCTTT. As protein: CASIARGLNTEAFF.

This clone was seen once. The chain combines TRBV19 with TRBJ2-1; D perhaps matches TRBD1 (6 bases). CDR3 length: 14 amino acids. The germline CDR1 and CDR2 sequences are LNHDA and SQIVND (reference sequence). The V and J ends lost 7 bases and 1 base respectively, with 11 bases between them. CDR3 sequence reads: CASTSRGSYNEQFF. The CDR3 nucleotides are TGTGCCAGTACGTCGAGGGGGTCCTACAATGAGCAGTTCTTC.

A remark on this clone: One junction end disagrees with the germline gene, perhaps due to a read error. The CDR3 DNA follows: TGTGCCAGCACCTTAACAGGGGCCCAGCCCCAGCATTTT. Its protein is CASTLTGAQPQHF. This chain links TRBV7-8 with TRBJ1-5, with 7 bases aligning to TRBD1. Germline CDR1 is SGHVS and CDR2 is FQNEAQ. The CDR3 is 13 amino acids.

The table lists this clone with a count of one. The rearrangement joins TRBV5-4 to TRBJ2-3; 9 bases fit TRBD2. The CDR3 totals 16 residues. CDR1 and CDR2 (germline): SGHNT, YYREEE (reference sequence). The V and J ends lost 4 bases and 3 bases, in that order; junction bases with no gene match: 9. This CDR3 is CASSGRRGGPTDTQYF. CDR3 bases: TGTGCCAGCAGCGGGAGGCGGGGGGGGCCGACAGATACGCAGTATTTT.

The chain joins TRBV14 to TRBJ2-1; TRBD2 agrees at 7 bases. Trimming at V came to 3 bases and at J to 4 bases, leaving 6 bases not matched to a gene. Germline V gene lookup returns CDR1 SGHDN and CDR2 FVKESK. CDR3 length: 15 residues. The CDR3 protein is CASSHGLADYNEQFF. In DNA form, the CDR3 reads TGTGCCAGCAGCCATGGGCTAGCGGATTACAATGAGCAGTTCTTC.

The chain uses TRBV12-5 and TRBJ1-1; 7 bases are shared with TRBD1. The ends lost 3 bases at V and 1 base at J; junction bases unmatched: 8. CDR1 is LGHNT, CDR2 FRNRAP, per germline. CDR3 size: 16 residues. The CDR3 DNA sequence: TGTGCTAGTGGTTTTGGACAGGCAGTATCGAACACTGAAGCTTTCTTT. It yields the protein CASGFGQAVSNTEAFF.

This clone was seen just once. The rearrangement links TRBV2 to TRBJ2-3; D gene uncertain. V was clipped by 8 bases and J by 0 bases, with 9 bases between them. This CDR3 region has 13 residues. The germline CDR1 and CDR2 sequences are SNHLY and FYNNEI. The CDR3 nucleotides are TGTGCCAGCCGTGTATCTAGCACAGATACGCAGTATTTT. The encoded protein is CASRVSSTDTQYF. The full variable domain, with the rest looked up from reference TRBV2 and TRBJ2-3, is EPEVTQTPSHQVTQMGQEVILRCVPISNHLYFYWYRQILGQKVEFLVSFYNNEISEKSEIFDDQFSVERPDGSNFTLKIRSTKLEDSAMYFCASRVSSTDTQYFGPGTRLTVL.

This chain connects TRBV7-9 to TRBJ2-1; the D gene is possibly TRBD1 (6 bases). Trimming cost V 1 base and J 9 bases, with 13 bases left between them. Germline V gene data show CDR1 as SEHNR and CDR2 as FQNEAQ (reference sequence). The CDR3 runs 14 residues. DNA of the CDR3: TGTGCCAGCAGCTTAGAACAGGGTTATTTTGAGCAGTTCTTC. Translating gives CASSLEQGYFEQFF.

The chain has TRBV29-1 and TRBJ2-2, with TRBD2 matching 7 bases. The V segment lost 4 bases and the J segment 7 bases; nucleotides outside the gene matches: 6. The V gene's germline CDR1 is SQVTM and CDR2 ANQGSEA. This CDR3 is 13 amino acids long. CDR3 region: CSVGGLSFGELFF. The CDR3 nucleotides are TGCAGCGTTGGGGGACTAAGTTTCGGGGAGCTGTTTTTT.

V is TRBV2 and J is TRBJ1-2, with a tentative D call TRBD1 (5 bases). V was shortened by 4 bases and J by 4 bases, with 13 bases between the two germline ends. Germline V CDR1 and CDR2: SNHLY, FYNNEI. The CDR3 extends over 14 amino acids. The CDR3 coding sequence is TGTGCCAGCAGTGTTCTACAGGCTGCCTATGGCTACACCTTC. It codes for CASSVLQAAYGYTF.

The rearrangement joins TRBV3-1 (or the pseudogene TRBV3-2) to TRBJ2-5, with 10 bases that match TRBD2. CDR3 length: 17 amino acids. With 0 bases clipped from V and 4 bases from J, the junction kept 8 bases outside the gene matches. Germline values: CDR1 LGHDT, CDR2 YNNKEL (reference sequence). This CDR3 is CASSQEWSGGAGETQYF. The CDR3 DNA is TGTGCCAGCAGCCAAGAATGGAGCGGGGGGGCTGGAGAGACCCAGTACTTC.